This T cell receptor beta chain was observed in a study of long-term antiretroviral therapy in people with HIV. For the study at large: Earliest sampling preceded the 2015 immediate-ART recommendation by about a decade. Study results and limitations: Pre-ART expanded TRB clones stayed dominant throughout, though often decreasing after ART. Transplant-donor-level diversity was not reached after ART, though diversity increased.

The assay used was immunoSEQ (version v3.0), run at survey level. Sequencing was performed with immunoSEQ multiplex PCR; in TCRdb, only in-frame clones are kept and a portion is missing. The table lists about 24,000 clones, 79% of them singletons. Specimens held roughly 0.9-10 million cryopreserved PBMC prior to DNA extraction. Details on this clone: Its antigen is unknown.

Germline values: CDR1 LGHNT, CDR2 FRNRAP. The CDR3 has 13 residues. Trimming removed 6 bases at V and 5 bases at J, with 10 bases between. The sequence was obtained from a woman aged 40 to 50 with HIV. This sample comprised unsorted PBMCs, obtained 1.2 years after starting antiretroviral therapy. This rearrangement joins TRBV12-5 to TRBJ1-4; D remains unclear. CDR3 in amino acids: CASGRLQNEKLFF. The CDR3 DNA reads TGTGCTAGTGGCCGACTCCAAAATGAAAAACTGTTTTTT. Looking up the rest from reference TRBV12-5 and TRBJ1-4 gives the full variable domain: DARVTQTPRHKVTEMGQEVTMRCQPILGHNTVFWYRQTMMQGLELLAYFRNRAPLDDSGMPKDRFSAEMPDATLATLKIQPSEPRDSAVYFCASGRLQNEKLFFGSGTQLSVL.